These 19 T cell receptor beta chains originate from one sample sequenced in a study of CD8+CD57+ T cells in acquired aplastic anemia. Patients who underwent sequencing had shown CD8+CD57+ cell expansion by flow cytometry. Genomic DNA templated the TCR beta VDJ and CDR3 profiling. From the reads, TCRdb called clonotypes with MiXCR, one entry per CDR3 protein. The sample carries hundreds of thousands of distinct CDR3 sequences, around a third recorded once. The sequenced sample consisted of sorted CD4+, CD8+, or CD8+CD57+ T cells (not recorded which) from PBMCs. The receptor source for this set is a human donor with aplastic anemia.

This clonotype is medium-sized in the sample. CDR3: CASSQQGGEEQYF. As DNA, the CDR3 is TGTGCCAGTAGTCAACAGGGGGGGGAAGAGCAGTACTTC. The V gene is TRBV19, the J gene TRBJ2-7, with a weak D call TRBD1 (8 bases). Trimming shortened V by 5 bases and J by 7 bases, and 15 bases separated the two germline ends. The CDR3 has 13 amino acids. Germline V gives CDR1 LNHDA, CDR2 SQIVND (reference sequence).

This clonotype has ten or more counts. The rearrangement links TRBV7-2 to TRBJ2-5, with TRBD1 matching over 7 bases. With V trimmed by 3 bases and J by 3 bases, 1 base remained unmatched. The CDR3 has 13 amino acids. Germline CDR1 SGHTA, CDR2 FQGNSA. The CDR3 is CASSFDREETQYF. The DNA of the CDR3 is TGTGCCAGCAGCTTCGACAGGGAAGAGACCCAGTACTTC.

V gene TRBV10-3 combines with J gene TRBJ2-7; 8 nucleotides line up with TRBD1. The germline V gene encodes CDR1 ENHRY and CDR2 SYGVKD. V shed 2 bases, J shed 2 bases, and the junction held 2 bases outside the gene matches. The CDR3 contains 14 residues. CDR3 amino acids: CAISEDRGTYEQYF. The CDR3 DNA sequence: TGTGCCATCAGTGAGGACAGGGGCACCTACGAGCAGTACTTC.

The rearrangement links TRBV6-2 or TRBV6-3 to TRBJ2-4; D may be TRBD1 (6 bases). V lost 3 bases and J lost 6, with 18 bases in between. The CDR3 contains 16 residues. The germline gives CDR1 MNHEY, CDR2 SVGEGT. CDR3 coding DNA: TGTGCCAGCAGTTATGTAAGGGACACTGGGGGAAACATTCAGTACTTC. It yields the protein CASSYVRDTGGNIQYF.

A word on this clonotype: This clone may be a read error of a much larger clone one base away. The chain joins TRBV19 to TRBJ1-1; D is ambiguous. The V end lost 8 bases, the J end lost 1 base, and 17 bases lay between the germline ends. This CDR3 comprises 15 residues. CDR1 and CDR2 (germline): LNHDA, SQIVND (reference sequence). Written as DNA, the CDR3 is TGTGCCAGTGGAGGCAGGCCCTCTGAGAACACTGAAGCTTTCTTT. This translates into CASGGRPSENTEAFF.

This clonotype has a count of ten or more. The chain links TRBV29-1 to TRBJ1-1; weak D call: TRBD1 (6 bases). The CDR3 has 12 residues. From germline, CDR1 is SQVTM and CDR2 ANQGSEA. Between the trimmed V and J ends, which lost 7 bases and 4 bases, there was a span of 13 bases. The CDR3 region has the DNA TGCAGCGCCGTCAGGGGAGGCACTGAAGCTTTCTTT. Residues: CSAVRGGTEAFF.

This clonotype was counted many times. The V and J genes are TRBV2 and TRBJ2-1; 8 nucleotides line up with TRBD2. The CDR3 is 13 amino acids. V dropped 7 bases and J dropped 5; count of bases not matched to a gene: 4. Germline CDR1 is SNHLY and CDR2 is FYNNEI. The CDR3 sequence: CASMILADNEQFF. CDR3 bases: TGTGCCAGCATGATACTAGCGGACAATGAGCAGTTCTTC.

Remarks on this clonotype: This could be a read error, since a much larger clone is one nucleotide away. The CDR3 loop is CASSLGEGSGYTF. CDR3 DNA: TGTGCCAGCAGTTTGGGCGAGGGGAGCGGCTACACCTTC. V usage is TRBV12-3 or TRBV12-4 and J usage is TRBJ1-2; D might be TRBD1 (5 bases). This CDR3 has 13 residues. The ends were cut back, 3 bases at V and 8 bases at J, with 13 bases in the middle.

The chain links TRBV7-3 to TRBJ2-1; D gene unclear. CDR1 is SGHTA and CDR2 is FQGTGA in the germline V gene. CDR3 length equals 15 residues. Trimming removed 0 bases at V and 1 base at J, with 7 bases between. The CDR3 DNA is TGTGCCAGCAGCTTAACCAGCGTTTCCTACAATGAGCAGTTCTTC. Translation: CASSLTSVSYNEQFF. The entire variable domain, with the rest obtained from reference TRBV7-3 and TRBJ2-1, is as follows: GAGVSQTPSNKVTEKGKYVELRCDPISGHTALYWYRQSLGQGPEFLIYFQGTGAADDSGLPNDRFFAVRPEGSVSTLKIQRTERGDSAVYLCASSLTSVSYNEQFFGPGTRLTVL.

The chain couples TRBV19 to TRBJ1-6, with 8 bases lining up with TRBD1. This CDR3 comprises 15 residues. V gave up 6 bases and J gave up 0 bases; unmatched junction bases: 1. Germline V gene data show CDR1 as LNHDA and CDR2 as SQIVND (reference sequence). The CDR3 protein is CASSTGGSYNSPLHF. CDR3 bases: TGTGCCAGTAGCACAGGGGGCTCCTATAATTCACCCCTCCACTTT.

This chain links TRBV25-1 with TRBJ2-7; no reliable D call. The CDR3 runs to 10 residues. V was cut by 8 bases and J by 6 bases, with 8 bases left in between. Germline CDR1 reads MGHDK; CDR2 reads SYGVNS. The CDR3 loop reads CASGSPEQYF. The CDR3 region has the DNA TGTGCCAGCGGTTCTCCCGAGCAGTACTTC.

This rearrangement joins TRBV5-8 to TRBJ1-2; perhaps TRBD1 as D (5 bases). V lost 1 base to trimming and J lost 8 bases, with 15 bases between them. The length of the CDR3 is 14 residues. CDR1 and CDR2 (germline): SGHTS, YDEGEE. Written as DNA, the CDR3 is TGTGCCAGCAGCTTGTGGGGCACATCTGGAGGCTACACCTTC. This translates into CASSLWGTSGGYTF.

There are many counts of this clonotype. The J gene is TRBJ2-5, the V gene TRBV5-1; 7 bases are a match to TRBD2. Germline CDR1 SGHRS, CDR2 YFSETQ. The ends lost 0 bases at V and 1 base at J; junction bases unmatched: 3. The CDR3 runs 15 residues. The CDR3 DNA follows: TGCGCCAGCAGCTTGGGGCGGGGGAGCCAAGAGACCCAGTACTTC. It translates to CASSLGRGSQETQYF.

The chain is built from TRBV3-1 and TRBJ2-7; D uncertain. The CDR3 runs to 15 residues. Germline loops: CDR1 LGHDT, CDR2 YNNKEL (reference sequence). V lost 1 base, J lost 1 base, and 11 bases lay in between. CDR3 protein: CASSQVSGESYEQYV. The CDR3 DNA is TGTGCCAGCAGCCAAGTATCAGGAGAATCCTACGAGCAGTACGTC.

The chain uses TRBV19 and TRBJ2-7; D gene ambiguous. The CDR3 consists of 15 residues. The V gene lost 5 bases and the J gene lost 0 bases, with 14 bases spanning the gap. Germline CDR1 is LNHDA and CDR2 is SQIVND (reference sequence). CDR3 coding DNA: TGTGCCAGTAGTCCGTCCCCGGATTCCTCCTACGAGCAGTACTTC. Translation gives CASSPSPDSSYEQYF.

Concerning this clonotype: Possible read error: a much larger clone is one base away. Because it lacks the conserved phenylalanine or tryptophan at the end, this CDR3 is likely a read error. The genes are TRBV20-1 and TRBJ2-7; D may be TRBD2 (6 bases). Per germline, CDR1 DFQATT and CDR2 SNEGSKA (reference sequence). V was pared by 5 bases and J by 5 bases, with 16 bases between. This CDR3 spans 13 amino acids. The CDR3 loop is CSAGRRDPHEQYL. In DNA form, the CDR3 reads TGCAGTGCTGGTCGGAGGGACCCCCACGAGCAGTACCTC.

V is TRBV19 and J is TRBJ1-1; the D gene is possibly TRBD1 (5 bases). Germline loops: CDR1 LNHDA, CDR2 SQIVND (reference sequence). Trimming stripped 3 bases from V and 1 base from J, with 9 bases between. This CDR3 spans 14 amino acids. DNA of the CDR3: TGTGCCAGTAGTATGCAGGGCCGGAACACTGAAGCTTTCTTT. Translated: CASSMQGRNTEAFF. Variable domain in full (rest from reference TRBV19 and TRBJ1-1): DGGITQSPKYLFRKEGQNVTLSCEQNLNHDAMYWYRQDPGQGLRLIYYSQIVNDFQKGDIAEGYSVSREKKESFPLTVTSAQKNPTAFYLCASSMQGRNTEAFFGQGTRLTVV.

Many counts were recorded for this clonotype. V usage is TRBV25-1 and J usage is TRBJ1-1; 9 nucleotides line up with TRBD1. V shed 4 bases, J shed 9 bases, and the junction held 6 bases outside the gene matches. The CDR3 is 13 amino acids. Germline-derived CDR1 and CDR2 are MGHDK and SYGVNS. The CDR3 DNA reads TGTGCCAGCAGTGGGATTGACAGGGGGAAAGCTTTCTTT. Translating gives CASSGIDRGKAFF.

Remarks on this clonotype: Germline is not matched at one junction end, which may reflect a read error. The rearrangement uses TRBV25-1 and TRBJ1-5; the D is unclear. The germline CDR1 and CDR2 sequences are MGHDK and SYGVNS. The CDR3 spans 13 residues. CDR3 loop: CAGRTPGNQPQHF. CDR3 bases: TGTGCCGGCAGGACTCCGGGCAATCAGCCCCAGCATTTT.